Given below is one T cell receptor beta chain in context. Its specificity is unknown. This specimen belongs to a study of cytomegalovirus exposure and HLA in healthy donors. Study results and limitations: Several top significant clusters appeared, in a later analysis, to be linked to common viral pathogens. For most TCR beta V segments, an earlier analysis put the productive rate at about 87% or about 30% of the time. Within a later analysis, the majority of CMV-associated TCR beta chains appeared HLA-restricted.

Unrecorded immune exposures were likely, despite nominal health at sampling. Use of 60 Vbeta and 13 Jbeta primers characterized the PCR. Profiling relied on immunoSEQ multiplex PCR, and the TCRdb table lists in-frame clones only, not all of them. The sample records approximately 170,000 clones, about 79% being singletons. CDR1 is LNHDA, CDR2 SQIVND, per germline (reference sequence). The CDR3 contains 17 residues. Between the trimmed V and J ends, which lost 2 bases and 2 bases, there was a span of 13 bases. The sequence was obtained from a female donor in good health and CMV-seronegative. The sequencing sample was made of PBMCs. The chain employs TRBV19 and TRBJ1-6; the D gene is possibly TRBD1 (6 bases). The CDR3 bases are TGTGCCAGTAGTATATCTCAGCCAGGGGCCTATAATTCACCCCTCCACTTT. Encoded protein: CASSISQPGAYNSPLHF.